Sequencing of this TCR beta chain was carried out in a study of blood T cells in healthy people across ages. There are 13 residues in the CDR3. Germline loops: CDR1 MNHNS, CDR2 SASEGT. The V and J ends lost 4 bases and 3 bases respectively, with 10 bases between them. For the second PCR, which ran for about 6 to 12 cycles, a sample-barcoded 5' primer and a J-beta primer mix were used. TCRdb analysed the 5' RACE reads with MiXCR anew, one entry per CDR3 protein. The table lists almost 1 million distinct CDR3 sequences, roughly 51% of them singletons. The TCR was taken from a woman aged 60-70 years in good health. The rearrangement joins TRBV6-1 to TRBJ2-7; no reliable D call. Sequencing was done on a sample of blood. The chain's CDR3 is CASSASLYYEQYF. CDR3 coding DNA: TGTGCCAGCAGTGCATCCCTTTACTACGAGCAGTACTTC.